Listed here are 9 T cell receptor beta chains from one sample, sequenced in a study of blood T cell repertoires in COVID-19. Sequenced by immunoSEQ multiplex PCR; TCRdb stores in-frame clones only, minus some. The sample contains approximately 190,000 clones, roughly four fifths of which appear only once. The sample consisted of peripheral blood. Receptors were obtained from a woman in her thirties or forties with acute or convalescent COVID-19.

The CDR3 sequence is CASSRHPSGGAPDTQYF. The CDR3 DNA reads as TGTGCCAGCAGCCGACACCCCAGCGGGGGGGCGCCAGATACGCAGTATTTT. The genes are TRBV6-6 and TRBJ2-3, with 10 bases lining up with TRBD2. CDR1 and CDR2 from the germline V gene are MNHNY and SVGAGI (reference sequence). The length of the CDR3 is 17 residues. J gave up 4 bases and V 6 bases, and 13 bases lay outside the gene matches.

The gene calls are TRBV5-1 and TRBJ1-1; D is perhaps TRBD1 (5 bases). The germline gives CDR1 SGHRS, CDR2 YFSETQ. The CDR3 loop spans 15 amino acids. V was pared by 0 bases and J by 5 bases, with 14 bases between. In DNA form, the CDR3 reads TGCGCCAGCAGCTTGGATCGGCAGGGAGGAACTGAAGCTTTCTTT. Translating it yields CASSLDRQGGTEAFF.

This clone was picked up many times. The V call is TRBV2, the J call TRBJ1-1, with D hard to call. This CDR3 is built from 11 residues. The germline V gene encodes CDR1 SNHLY and CDR2 FYNNEI. CDR3 coding DNA: TGTGCAGCCGGGGTGGGCACTGAAGCTTTCTTT. Protein sequence: CAAGVGTEAFF. The whole variable domain, filled in from reference TRBV2 and TRBJ1-1, reads EPEVTQTPSHQVTQMGQEVILRCVPISNHLYFYWYRQILGQKVEFLVSFYNNEISEKSEIFDDQFSVERPDGSNFTLKIRSTKLEDSAMYFCAAGVGTEAFFGQGTRLTVV.

V usage is TRBV6-2 or TRBV6-3 and J usage is TRBJ1-2; 7 bases fit TRBD1. The CDR3 is 16 amino acids. The V segment lost 5 bases and the J segment 6 bases; nucleotides outside the gene matches: 15. Germline CDR1 is MNHEY and CDR2 is SVGEGT. The CDR3 DNA is TGTGCCAGCAGTCCCGCCGGGACAGCTGGTACCAATGGCTACACCTTC. Translated: CASSPAGTAGTNGYTF.

The CDR3 protein is CAWYYPPAGGYGYTF. The CDR3 coding sequence is TGTGCCTGGTATTACCCCCCCGCAGGTGGTTATGGCTACACCTTC. V gene TRBV30 combines with J gene TRBJ1-2; D is unclear. This CDR3 is built from 15 residues. Trimming took 5 bases from V and 5 from J, leaving 21 bases between them. The germline gives CDR1 GTSNPN, CDR2 SVGIG (reference sequence). Based on the CDR3 plus reference TRBV30 and TRBJ1-2, the full variable domain is SQTIHQWPATLVQPVGSPLSLECTVEGTSNPNLYWYRQAAGRGLQLLFYSVGIGQISSEVPQNLSASRPQDRQFILSSKKLLLSDSGFYLCAWYYPPAGGYGYTFGSGTRLTVV.

The sample holds a few counts of this clone. The V gene is TRBV27, the J gene TRBJ1-3; no firm D call. Germline V CDR1 and CDR2: MNHEY, SMNVEV (reference sequence). This CDR3 has 13 amino acids. The V end lost 6 bases, the J end lost 0 bases, and 6 bases lay between the germline ends. The CDR3 region has the DNA TGTGCCAGCAGGAGAAGCTCTGGAAACACCATATATTTT. This translates into CASRRSSGNTIYF.

The gene calls are TRBV28 and TRBJ2-7; D gene uncertain. V lost 3 bases and J lost 3, with 9 bases in between. The CDR3 totals 13 residues. CDR1 MDHEN and CDR2 SYDVKM come from the germline V gene. Written as DNA, the CDR3 is TGTGCCAGCAGTTTTGGCCCCCGCTACGAGCAGTACTTC. This encodes CASSFGPRYEQYF.

This clone is medium-sized in the sample. The chain couples TRBV27 to TRBJ2-5; D ambiguous. Germline V CDR1 and CDR2: MNHEY, SMNVEV (reference sequence). Trimming removed 2 bases from V and 0 bases from J, with 10 bases in between. CDR3 length: 15 residues. The CDR3 here is CASSLTQEHQETQYF. DNA for the CDR3: TGTGCCAGCAGTTTAACGCAGGAACACCAAGAGACCCAGTACTTC.

The chain is built from TRBV28 and TRBJ1-3; D is uncertain. The germline V and J ends were trimmed by 3 bases and 0 bases, with 6 bases remaining between them. The CDR3 is 14 amino acids. Per the germline V gene, CDR1 is MDHEN and CDR2 is SYDVKM. CDR3 amino acids: CASSLATSGNTIYF. The CDR3 region has the DNA TGTGCCAGCAGTTTGGCCACCTCTGGAAACACCATATATTTT.